This is a list of T cell receptor beta chains from one sample in a study of blood T cell repertoires in COVID-19. Using immunoSEQ multiplex PCR, the repertoire was profiled, and TCRdb retains in-frame clones only, with some absent. The data hold roughly 290,000 clones, with approximately 85% observed a single time. Sample: peripheral blood. These receptors were collected from a human donor with COVID-19, enrolled during active disease. The donor label of this sample is uncertain. The CDR3 runs from the conserved cysteine through the conserved F or W. The order of the fields is clone size, J gene, D gene, V gene, CDR3 protein, CDR3 DNA. D genes are given only for firm matches. Rows may omit the clone size; those that give it use once, few, many or a size class.

-,TRBJ2-1,TRBD2,TRBV6-1,CASSEGFGGRRTNEQFF,TGTGCCAGCAGTGAAGGGTTCGGCGGGAGGCGGACTAATGAGCAGTTCTTC
-,TRBJ1-4,-,TRBV2,CASSVQGVGEKLFF,TGTGCCAGCAGTGTCCAGGGCGTGGGTGAAAAACTGTTTTTT
-,TRBJ2-5,TRBD2,TRBV4-1,CASSQVPGLGGPETQYF,TGCGCCAGCAGCCAAGTCCCCGGACTAGGAGGGCCGGAGACCCAGTACTTC
few,TRBJ1-2,-,TRBV6-1,CASSDSIGTYYGYTF,TGTGCCAGCAGTGATAGTATCGGGACATACTATGGCTACACCTTC
-,TRBJ1-2,-,TRBV28,CASSLSGRTSGYTF,TGTGCCAGCAGTTTAAGCGGGAGGACGAGTGGCTACACCTTC
-,TRBJ2-2,TRBD2,TRBV3-1/TRBV3-2,CASSQGVSGSGTGELFF,TGTGCCAGCAGCCAAGGGGTTAGCGGGAGTGGGACCGGGGAGCTGTTTTTT
-,TRBJ1-3,TRBD1,TRBV4-3,CASSQETGGGGNTIYF,TGCGCCAGCAGCCAAGAGACAGGGGGAGGTGGAAACACCATATATTTT
-,TRBJ1-5,TRBD1,TRBV19,CASSTPRTGYQPQHF,TGTGCCAGTAGTACGCCCAGGACAGGGTATCAGCCCCAGCATTTT
-,TRBJ2-7,TRBD1,TRBV6-6,CASSSGTGDYEQYF,TGTGCCAGCAGCTCCGGGACAGGGGACTACGAGCAGTACTTC
few,TRBJ2-1,-,TRBV14,CASSTRQGSYNEQFF,TGTGCCAGCAGCACCCGCCAGGGCTCCTACAATGAGCAGTTCTTC
-,TRBJ2-2,TRBD1,TRBV4-3,CASSRPRGQGAGELFF,TGCGCCAGCAGCCGACCCCGGGGACAGGGGGCCGGGGAGCTGTTTTTT
-,TRBJ2-7,TRBD2,TRBV6-5,CASSREGSYEQYF,TGTGCCAGCAGTAGGGAGGGGTCCTACGAGCAGTACTTC
-,TRBJ2-1,TRBD2,TRBV19,CASTRRASGNEQFF,TGTGCCAGTACCCGGAGGGCTAGCGGCAATGAGCAGTTCTTC
once,TRBJ1-1,TRBD1,TRBV6-5,CASSTRGPPNTEAFF,TGTGCCAGCAGTACTAGGGGGCCTCCGAACACTGAAGCTTTCTTT
-,TRBJ2-5,TRBD2,TRBV10-3,CATGLAGRETQYF,TGTGCCACAGGACTAGCGGGAAGGGAGACCCAGTACTTC
-,TRBJ2-6,-,TRBV2,CASSIAHSGANVLTF,TGTGCCAGCAGTATCGCACACTCTGGGGCCAACGTCCTGACTTTC
-,TRBJ2-2,-,TRBV5-1,CASSLVGGNTGELFF,TGCGCCAGCAGCTTGGTCGGGGGGAACACCGGGGAGCTGTTTTTT
-,TRBJ1-5,-,TRBV19,CASTDRINQPQHF,TGTGCCAGTACCGACAGAATTAATCAGCCCCAGCATTTT
-,TRBJ2-7,TRBD1,TRBV5-4,CASSRDSLSYEQYF,TGTGCCAGCAGCCGGGACAGCCTCTCCTACGAGCAGTACTTC
-,TRBJ2-5,TRBD1,TRBV9,CASSTDGTGYVETQYF,TGTGCCAGCAGCACTGACGGGACAGGGTATGTGGAGACCCAGTACTTC
-,TRBJ2-1,-,TRBV30,CAWSVQGIPPPEGQFF,TGTGCCTGGAGTGTACAGGGTATCCCTCCCCCAGAGGGGCAGTTCTTC
once,TRBJ2-7,-,TRBV27,CASRSGGFDEQYF,TGTGCCAGCAGGTCAGGGGGGTTCGACGAGCAGTACTTC
-,TRBJ1-6,-,TRBV3-1/TRBV3-2,CASRVGGSYNSPLHF,TGTGCCAGCAGGGTGGGAGGCTCCTATAATTCACCCCTCCACTTT
once,TRBJ1-1,-,TRBV27,CASSLKGHLGDTEAFF,TGTGCCAGCAGTTTAAAGGGACATCTTGGGGACACTGAAGCTTTCTTT
once,TRBJ2-3,-,TRBV2,CASSVRTDTQYF,TGTGCCAGCAGTGTCAGAACAGATACGCAGTATTTT